Below, 11 T cell receptor beta chains from the same sample are listed, as sequenced in a study of control samples from healthy donors and cancer patients. Assay: immunoSEQ multiplex PCR; the TCRdb copy retains only in-frame clones and omits some. Found here are roughly 120,000 clones, nearly 95% of them singletons; the top ten hold 2% to 3%. Sequencing input: blood. Source of these receptors: a man aged 25-45 years in good health.

V and J are TRBV2 and TRBJ2-3; the match to TRBD2 covers 10 bases. The CDR3 totals 15 residues. The ends lost 7 bases at V and 2 bases at J; junction bases unmatched: 6. Germline values: CDR1 SNHLY, CDR2 FYNNEI. CDR3 amino acids: CASKKRGGITDTQYF. The CDR3 DNA sequence: TGTGCCAGCAAAAAGCGGGGGGGTATCACAGATACGCAGTATTTT. The complete variable domain, with remaining parts taken from reference TRBV2 and TRBJ2-3, reads EPEVTQTPSHQVTQMGQEVILRCVPISNHLYFYWYRQILGQKVEFLVSFYNNEISEKSEIFDDQFSVERPDGSNFTLKIRSTKLEDSAMYFCASKKRGGITDTQYFGPGTRLTVL.

The V and J genes are TRBV27 and TRBJ2-3, with TRBD1 as a possible D gene (6 bases). V was trimmed by 4 bases and J by 5 bases, leaving 7 bases between them. Looked up from germline, CDR1 is MNHEY and CDR2 is SMNVEV (reference sequence). The CDR3 spans 12 residues. The DNA of the CDR3 is TGTGCCAGCAGTTCACAGGGAGATACGCAGTATTTT. Its translation is CASSSQGDTQYF.

This chain connects TRBV6-2 or TRBV6-3 to TRBJ2-7; 7 nucleotides agree with TRBD1. The CDR3 contains 19 residues. Trimming removed 6 bases from V and 3 bases from J; junction bases left unmatched: 23. The germline V gene has CDR1 MNHEY and CDR2 SVGEGT. For the CDR3, the DNA is TGTGCCAGCAGCCCCTCCCTCTTAGACGACAGGGCGCCTAGCTACGAGCAGTACGTC. It yields the protein CASSPSLLDDRAPSYEQYV.

The J gene is TRBJ1-1, the V gene TRBV5-1; tentatively, D is TRBD1 (6 bases). Trimming cost V 5 bases and J 1 base, with 15 bases left between them. The CDR3 is made up of 15 amino acids. The V gene's germline CDR1 is SGHRS and CDR2 YFSETQ. CDR3 bases: TGCGCCAGCAGTCTCACGGGGGCGCCGAACACTGAAGCTTTCTTT. This translates into CASSLTGAPNTEAFF.

The chain combines TRBV7-2 with TRBJ1-2, with D uncertain. CDR1 SGHTA and CDR2 FQGNSA come from the germline V gene. Trimming cost V 2 bases and J 8 bases, with 3 bases left between them. The CDR3 sequence is 10 residues long. The CDR3: CASSLSGYTF. The CDR3 region has the DNA TGTGCCAGCAGCTTAAGCGGCTACACCTTC.

The chain couples TRBV6-5 to TRBJ2-3; TRBD1 matches at 8 bases. Germline V gives CDR1 MNHEY, CDR2 SVGAGI. The CDR3 runs 15 residues. Germline trimming cut 6 bases from V and 5 bases from J; bases unmatched to any gene: 10. The CDR3 sequence is CASSPGQVGGDTQYF. Written as DNA, the CDR3 is TGTGCCAGCAGCCCGGGACAGGTTGGGGGAGATACGCAGTATTTT.

The chain recombines TRBV23-1 with TRBJ2-7, with a possible D match to TRBD2 (6 bases). TRBV23-1 belongs to the ORF category, with a function that is uncertain. Deletions cut 1 base from V and 2 bases from J, with 21 bases between. This CDR3 contains 18 residues. The CDR3 region is CASSQFPPRGGRAYEQYF. The CDR3 bases are TGCGCCAGCAGTCAATTCCCCCCACGAGGAGGGAGAGCCTACGAGCAGTACTTC.

The chain carries TRBV27 and TRBJ2-1, with D unresolved. Germline lookup yields CDR1 MNHEY and CDR2 SMNVEV (reference sequence). The length of the CDR3 is 15 residues. V lost 6 bases, J lost 0 bases, and 12 bases lay in between. The CDR3 spells CASSSLFSSYNEQFF. The CDR3 DNA reads as TGTGCCAGCAGCTCTCTATTTAGCTCCTACAATGAGCAGTTCTTC.

This chain uses TRBV7-3 with TRBJ2-2, with D possibly matching TRBD1 (6 bases). Germline V gene data show CDR1 as SGHTA and CDR2 as FQGTGA. V gave up 5 bases and J gave up 6 bases, with 10 bases separating them. This CDR3 comprises 13 residues. The CDR3 sequence: CASSAGVAGELFF. DNA of the CDR3: TGTGCCAGCAGCGCAGGGGTGGCCGGGGAGCTGTTTTTT.

The table lists this clone with a few counts. The V and J genes are TRBV28 and TRBJ2-6; D gene ambiguous. Germline lookup yields CDR1 MDHEN and CDR2 SYDVKM. Trimming stripped 9 bases from V and 0 bases from J, with 12 bases between. The CDR3 covers 15 residues. The CDR3: CASKDSRSGANVLTF. CDR3 nucleotide sequence: TGTGCCAGTAAAGACTCTCGCTCTGGGGCCAACGTCCTGACTTTC.

The chain carries TRBV6-5 and TRBJ1-2; maybe TRBD1 (5 bases). Looked up from germline, CDR1 is MNHEY and CDR2 is SVGAGI. The V gene lost 2 bases and the J gene lost 7 bases, with 11 bases spanning the gap. There are 13 residues in the CDR3. The CDR3 loop reads CASSYGQGGGYTF. The CDR3 DNA reads as TGTGCCAGCAGTTACGGTCAGGGCGGTGGCTACACCTTC.